This is a list of T cell receptor beta chains from one sample in a study of T cell repertoires in cytomegalovirus infection. TCRdb itself ran the reads through MiXCR, one entry per CDR3 protein. The sample has around 490,000 distinct CDR3 sequences, roughly 29% seen once. The specimen sequenced was PBMCs. Source of these receptors: a human donor in good health (CMV status not recorded). Some clones in this sample may be carry-over from other donors' samples. Both conserved end residues are trimmed from each CDR3. The D gene is left open where the match is weak. Clone size is given for some rows only: seen once, a few or many times, or a class if the clone is expanded.

few	TRBD1	TRBV7-2	TRBJ2-7	ASSYPPGTGGLGEQY
-	TRBD2	TRBV2	TRBJ2-7	ASLLGLAGVEQY
few	TRBD2	TRBV11-2	TRBJ2-1	ASSSGGLGSYEQF
-	-	TRBV5-1	TRBJ2-5	ASSLVLVGALQETQY
-	-	TRBV6-1	TRBJ1-1	ASRTLGGSVTEAF
few	TRBD2	TRBV11-2	TRBJ2-1	ASSVSWSGSPPF
few	TRBD2	TRBV28	TRBJ2-5	ASSFLAGSGTQY
many	-	TRBV7-2	TRBJ2-1	ASSPSSDSDEQF
many	TRBD1	TRBV12-3/TRBV12-4	TRBJ2-1	ASSSRQGSFNEQF
few	-	TRBV25-1	TRBJ2-4	ASTDRQNIQY
few	TRBD1	TRBV28	TRBJ1-2	ASTPVGGGDGYT
-	-	TRBV18	TRBJ1-2	ASSGPQADGYT
-	-	TRBV24-1	TRBJ2-5	ATSGPLGARETQY
few	-	TRBV11-2	TRBJ1-1	ASSLVGRGRTEAF
-	-	TRBV28	TRBJ2-5	ASSLFWGGADETQY